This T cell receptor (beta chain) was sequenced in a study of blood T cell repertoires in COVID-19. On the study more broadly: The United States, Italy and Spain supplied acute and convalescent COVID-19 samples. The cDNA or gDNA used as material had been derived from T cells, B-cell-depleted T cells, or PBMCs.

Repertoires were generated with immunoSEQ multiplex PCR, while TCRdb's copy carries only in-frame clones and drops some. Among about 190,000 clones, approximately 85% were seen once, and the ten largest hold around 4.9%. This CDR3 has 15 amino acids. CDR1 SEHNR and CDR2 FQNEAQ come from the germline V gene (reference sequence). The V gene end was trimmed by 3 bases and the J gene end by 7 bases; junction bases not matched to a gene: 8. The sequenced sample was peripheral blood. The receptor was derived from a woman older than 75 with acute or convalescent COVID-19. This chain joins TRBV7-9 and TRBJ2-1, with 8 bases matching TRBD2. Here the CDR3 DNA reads TGTGCCAGCAGCTTCACCGGGACTAGTCTGAATGAGCAGTTCTTC. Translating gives CASSFTGTSLNEQFF.